Below are 29 T cell receptor beta chains sequenced from a single sample in a study of prognosis after radiotherapy for stage I lung cancer. The genomic DNA TCR beta CDR3 region underwent two rounds of multiplex PCR. Initially, in first-round PCR, primers specific to each TRBV and TRBJ gene were used. TCRdb re-derived calls from the multiplex PCR reads in MiXCR, one entry per CDR3 protein. Of tens of thousands of distinct CDR3 sequences listed, less than 50% are singletons. The source material was PBMCs, sampled before or after stereotactic body radiation therapy (not recorded which). These receptors were obtained from a donor over 45 with non-small cell lung cancer.

In the case of this clonotype: One junction end disagrees with the germline gene, perhaps due to a read error. This chain connects TRBV7-3 to TRBJ2-3; 8 positions agree with TRBD2. Per the germline V gene, CDR1 is SGHTA and CDR2 is FQGTGA. The CDR3 covers 15 residues. CDR3 residues: CASNQTGRDTDTQYF. As DNA, the CDR3 is TGTGCCAGCAACCAAACCGGGAGGGACACAGATACACAGTATTTT.

The genes are TRBV6-1 and TRBJ2-1, with a possible D match to TRBD2 (5 bases). The CDR3 runs 11 residues. Germline V gene sequence: CDR1 MNHNS, CDR2 SASEGT. Between the trimmed V and J ends, which lost 9 bases and 6 bases, there was a span of 9 bases. This CDR3 is CASPGINEQFF. The CDR3, as DNA: TGTGCCAGTCCGGGGATCAATGAGCAGTTCTTC.

A remark on this clonotype: At one end, the junction sequence differs from germline, possibly due to a read error. The chain uses TRBV6-2 or TRBV6-3 and TRBJ1-3; D is unresolved. Germline V gene data show CDR1 as MNHEY and CDR2 as SVGEGT. The CDR3 has 13 amino acids. In DNA, the CDR3 is TGTGCCAGCAGTCTCTACTCTGTAAACACCATATATTTT. It translates to CASSLYSVNTIYF.

This clonotype showed up many times. V is TRBV29-1 and J is TRBJ1-2, with D perhaps matching TRBD1 (5 bases). The CDR3 runs to 11 residues. Germline loops: CDR1 SQVTM, CDR2 ANQGSEA. Trimming left V 4 bases short and J 7 bases short, with 10 bases between. Here the CDR3 reads CSVGREGGYTF. CDR3 nucleotides: TGCAGCGTTGGCAGGGAGGGTGGCTACACCTTC.

A few counts support this clonotype. The chain links TRBV11-2 to TRBJ2-7, with 16 positions matching TRBD2. The CDR3 totals 18 residues. V dropped 1 base and J dropped 5; count of bases not matched to a gene: 8. Germline CDR1 is SGHAT and CDR2 is FQNNGV. For the CDR3, the DNA is TGTGCCAGCAGCTTAGTGGGGACTAGCGGGAGGGCCGAAGACGAGCAGTACTTC. Encoded protein: CASSLVGTSGRAEDEQYF.

This clonotype was seen at least ten times. The gene calls are TRBV2 and TRBJ1-6, with TRBD1 matching over 7 bases. The length of the CDR3 is 18 residues. V shed 4 bases and J 10 bases; nucleotides not matched to a gene: 19. Per germline, CDR1 SNHLY and CDR2 FYNNEI. DNA for the CDR3: TGTGCCAGCAGTGGCACCGGAGGGGGCGGTTGGTCGGGCTCACCCCTCCACTTT. Its translation is CASSGTGGGGWSGSPLHF. Variable domain in full (rest from reference TRBV2 and TRBJ1-6): EPEVTQTPSHQVTQMGQEVILRCVPISNHLYFYWYRQILGQKVEFLVSFYNNEISEKSEIFDDQFSVERPDGSNFTLKIRSTKLEDSAMYFCASSGTGGGGWSGSPLHFGNGTRLTVT.

The rearrangement links TRBV28 to TRBJ1-1; weak D call: TRBD1 (6 bases). The germline CDR1 and CDR2 sequences are MDHEN and SYDVKM. This CDR3 is 14 amino acids long. Trimming left V 5 bases short and J 5 bases short, with 15 bases between. In DNA form, the CDR3 reads TGTGCCAGCAGTACAGGGATGAGGCGGACTGAAGCTTTCTTT. Translation: CASSTGMRRTEAFF.

The J gene is TRBJ2-1, the V gene TRBV9; D unresolved. The CDR3 sequence is 15 residues long. CDR1 SGDLS and CDR2 YYNGEE come from the germline V gene. Trimming removed 3 bases at V and 0 bases at J, with 10 bases between. The CDR3 reads CASSALSDSYNEQFF. CDR3 nucleotide sequence: TGTGCCAGCAGCGCACTTTCGGACTCCTACAATGAGCAGTTCTTC.

This clonotype was recorded a few times. The rearrangement links TRBV5-4 to TRBJ2-3; tentative D call: TRBD2 (5 bases). Germline CDR1 is SGHNT and CDR2 is YYREEE (reference sequence). V dropped 0 bases and J dropped 1 base, with 12 bases sitting between them. This CDR3 has 16 amino acids. The CDR3 sequence: CASSLATVGGTDTQYF. Here the CDR3 DNA reads TGTGCCAGCAGCTTGGCCACAGTCGGGGGCACAGATACGCAGTATTTT.

The table lists this clonotype with many counts. The chain couples TRBV12-3 or TRBV12-4 to TRBJ2-7, with 9 bases lining up with TRBD1. The CDR3 is 16 residues long. Trimming took 6 bases from V and 4 from J; bases not matched to a gene: 13. The CDR3 DNA reads as TGTGCCAGCAGGCTCAACAGGGGGCCGACAATGTACGAGCAGTACTTC. This sequence encodes CASRLNRGPTMYEQYF.

Remarks on this clonotype: A much larger clone differs by one base, so this may be a read error. The gene calls are TRBV20-1 and TRBJ2-7; the D gene is possibly TRBD2 (5 bases). The germline V gene encodes CDR1 DFQATT and CDR2 SNEGSKA (reference sequence). Trimming left V 6 bases short and J 5 bases short, with 20 bases between. This CDR3 contains 14 residues. The CDR3 bases are TGCAGTGCAATAGTGTCGGCTAGCAGCCACGAGCAGTACTTC. Translating it yields CSAIVSASSHEQYF.

This clonotype was counted ten times or more. The chain employs TRBV20-1 and TRBJ1-1; D remains ambiguous. The germline gives CDR1 DFQATT, CDR2 SNEGSKA (reference sequence). V lost 5 bases and J lost 7, with 17 bases in between. The CDR3 is 13 residues long. CDR3 in amino acids: CSAPRLGRNEAFF. CDR3 DNA sequence: TGCAGTGCTCCTCGACTTGGGCGTAATGAAGCTTTCTTT.

In its sample, this clonotype was seen many times. This chain joins TRBV7-9 and TRBJ1-2; maybe TRBD1 (5 bases). The CDR3 is 14 amino acids. The ends were cut back, 5 bases at V and 4 bases at J, with 14 bases in the middle. Germline lookup yields CDR1 SEHNR and CDR2 FQNEAQ (reference sequence). For the CDR3, the DNA is TGTGCCAGCAGCCCGACCACAGGAGTCTATGGCTACACCTTC. Protein product: CASSPTTGVYGYTF.

This clonotype appeared many times. The chain combines TRBV4-3 with TRBJ2-7; D call uncertain. Germline CDR1 LGHNA, CDR2 YSLEER. V shed 0 bases and J shed 3 bases, with 6 bases lying between them. CDR3 size: 13 residues. This CDR3 reads CASSQDSYYEQYF. For the CDR3, the DNA is TGCGCCAGCAGCCAAGATAGCTACTACGAGCAGTACTTC.

With regard to this clonotype: Just one base apart from a much larger clone, this may be a read error. This chain connects TRBV9 to TRBJ2-2; no clear D gene. The CDR3 is 12 amino acids. The germline V gene encodes CDR1 SGDLS and CDR2 YYNGEE. The DNA for the CDR3 is TGTACCAGCAGCGTACTCATCGGGGAGCTGTTTTTT. It yields the protein CTSSVLIGELFF.

This clonotype was seen ten or more times. The chain couples TRBV28 to TRBJ1-1; weak D call: TRBD1 (6 bases). From germline, CDR1 is MDHEN and CDR2 SYDVKM. V lost 6 bases to trimming and J lost 10 bases, with 21 bases between them. This CDR3 comprises 14 residues. The CDR3 reads CASSEGGGKIVAFF. In DNA, the CDR3 is TGTGCCAGCAGCGAGGGGGGGGGAAAGATCGTAGCTTTCTTT.

The chain couples TRBV7-8 to TRBJ2-7; the match to TRBD1 covers 7 bases. Trimming took 5 bases from V and 3 from J; bases not matched to a gene: 13. Germline V CDR1 and CDR2: SGHVS, FQNEAQ. CDR3 length: 16 amino acids. The CDR3 bases are TGTGCCAGCAGCCACAGGAACCCGGGACAGAGCTACGAGCAGTACTTC. Translation: CASSHRNPGQSYEQYF. The full variable domain, rest sourced from reference TRBV7-8 and TRBJ2-7, is GAGVSQSPRYKVAKRGQDVALRCDPISGHVSLFWYQQALGQGPEFLTYFQNEAQLDKSGLPSDRFFAERPEGSVSTLKIQRTQQEDSAVYLCASSHRNPGQSYEQYFGPGTRLTVT.

V and J are TRBV4-3 and TRBJ1-2, with 8 nucleotides matching TRBD1. The CDR3 length is 14 residues. Germline values: CDR1 LGHNA, CDR2 YSLEER. CDR3 in amino acids: CARPEGDRRYGYTF. The CDR3 bases are TGCGCAAGACCCGAGGGGGACAGGAGATATGGCTACACCTTC.

The rearrangement uses TRBV2 and TRBJ1-2; D is ambiguous. V gave up 11 bases and J gave up 4 bases, with 26 bases separating them. CDR1 is SNHLY, CDR2 FYNNEI, per germline. The length of the CDR3 is 16 residues. CDR3 nucleotide sequence: TGTGCCGGCACCGGTCTATTTGAGGGTGCGGGCTATGGCTACACCTTC. It translates to CAGTGLFEGAGYGYTF.

By its share, this clonotype is medium-sized. The rearrangement joins TRBV12-3 or TRBV12-4 to TRBJ1-2; D is unclear. The CDR3 covers 14 residues. Trimming cost V 2 bases and J 7 bases, with 14 bases left between them. CDR3 nucleotide sequence: TGTGCCAGCAGTTTACAGAAGGGAATTCGTGGCTACACCTTC. Amino acid sequence: CASSLQKGIRGYTF.

Concerning this clonotype: A far larger clone is a single base away, which makes a read error likely. CDR3 region: CASSAGQYSGANFLTF. The CDR3 DNA reads TGTGCCAGCAGCGCGGGACAGTACTCTGGGGCCAACTTCCTGACTTTC. The chain joins TRBV7-9 to TRBJ2-6; tentatively, D is TRBD1 (7 bases). The CDR3 runs 16 residues. Germline CDR1 SEHNR, CDR2 FQNEAQ (reference sequence).

The rearrangement uses TRBV28 and TRBJ2-7, with D maybe TRBD2 (6 bases). The length of the CDR3 is 14 residues. V gave up 7 bases and J gave up 3 bases, with 16 bases separating them. The germline gives CDR1 MDHEN, CDR2 SYDVKM. The CDR3 DNA reads as TGTGCCAGCACCTCAAGCGGGTCGCTCTACGAGCAGTACTTC. Protein: CASTSSGSLYEQYF.

Judged by abundance, this clonotype is medium-sized. The chain couples TRBV12-3 or TRBV12-4 to TRBJ1-2, with a weak D call TRBD1 (5 bases). This CDR3 contains 13 residues. With 5 bases removed from V and 7 bases from J, the gap between germline ends came to 14 bases. CDR3 nucleotide sequence: TGTGCCAGCAGTGTCGACAGTTATGGTGGCTACACCTTC. It codes for CASSVDSYGGYTF.

On this clonotype itself: A much larger clone sits a single nucleotide away, making a read error possible. V is TRBV6-1 and J is TRBJ2-1; 7 bases fit TRBD2. V dropped 8 bases and J dropped 0; count of bases not matched to a gene: 16. CDR3 length: 18 residues. Germline V gene lookup returns CDR1 MNHNS and CDR2 SASEGT. CDR3 nucleotide sequence: TGTGCCAGCGTTGGGGGACTATCGGGAGGCCCCTCCTACAATGAGCAGTTCTTC. Its protein is CASVGGLSGGPSYNEQFF.

There are a few counts of this clonotype. The CDR3 coding sequence is TGTGCCAGCAGTTTAGGACCATACCTTAGTAGCGTTGAGACCCAGTACTTC. It specifies CASSLGPYLSSVETQYF. V gene TRBV27 combines with J gene TRBJ2-5; D is possibly TRBD2 (5 bases). Trimming left V 2 bases short and J 5 bases short, with 21 bases between. The germline CDR1 and CDR2 sequences are MNHEY and SMNVEV (reference sequence). The CDR3 is 17 amino acids.

This clonotype was seen many times. The gene calls are TRBV18 and TRBJ1-2; TRBD1 is a possible D gene (6 bases). The ends were cut back, 3 bases at V and 11 bases at J, with 25 bases in the middle. The CDR3 extends over 16 amino acids. Per the germline V gene, CDR1 is KGHSH and CDR2 is LQKENI. The DNA of the CDR3 is TGTGCCAGCTCACCTGAGTCCGGGGGGCGAAGGATGAGGTACACCTTC. Translating gives CASSPESGGRRMRYTF.

Turning to this clonotype: A far larger clone is only one base removed, so a read error is likely. V is TRBV6-5 and J is TRBJ2-1; 9 bases align to TRBD2. CDR1 MNHEY and CDR2 SVGAGI come from the germline V gene. CDR3 length equals 14 residues. CDR3 sequence (DNA): TGTTCCAGCAGTGGACGGGCGGGAGGGAATGAGCAGTTCTTC. Amino acid sequence: CSSSGRAGGNEQFF.

To note about this clonotype: This clone may be a read error of a much larger clone one base away. The rearrangement uses TRBV19 and TRBJ2-4; a possible D gene is TRBD1 (6 bases). The CDR3 is 18 residues long. V lost 8 bases to trimming and J lost 1 base, with 24 bases between them. In germline, CDR1 is LNHDA, CDR2 SQIVND (reference sequence). The CDR3 loop reads CASASLGRGAWAKNIQYF. CDR3 nucleotides: TGTGCCAGTGCCTCACTGGGCAGGGGTGCCTGGGCCAAAAACATTCAGTACTTC.

The chain is built from TRBV20-1 and TRBJ1-5; D is possibly TRBD1 (5 bases). With 6 bases removed from V and 6 bases from J, the gap between germline ends came to 18 bases. The CDR3 has 14 amino acids. The V gene's germline CDR1 is DFQATT and CDR2 SNEGSKA (reference sequence). The CDR3, as DNA: TGCAGTGCCCCCGCGGGAGGGGCTAGTCAGCCCCAGCATTTT. Protein product: CSAPAGGASQPQHF.